This TCR beta chain comes out of a study of CD8 T cells in Susac syndrome (dated by TCRdb to 2018 to 2020). Background on the whole study: Among the Susac syndrome patients who were sequenced, clinically active disease was present in six and clinical remission was observed in roughly eight. At blood withdrawal, Susac syndrome patients were either therapy-naive, taking corticosteroids (in some cases with IVIg as well), or taking IVIg alone. Whether CD8+ T cell activation and differentiation in Susac syndrome was antigen driven was tested using repertoire sequencing. Clonality of the CD8+ T cell repertoire was compared between 11 to 12 healthy donors, approximately 14 Susac syndrome patients and about 15 multiple sclerosis patients.

A remark on this clonotype: Its binding antigen is unknown. It has no much larger one-base neighbor in the sample; base qualities were not kept.

RNA was extracted using the RNeasy kit, and about 0.45 to 1 ug of the RNA was reverse transcribed with random hexamers. The immunoSEQ multiplex PCR assay, which covers 54 Vbeta and 13 Jbeta segments, was used to amplify TCR beta CDR3 regions. Bias from PCR amplification was corrected by using a synthetic template baseline for primer optimization and for computational correction. The authors processed their data as follows. Reads were annotated to V, D and J genes per IMGT and analyzed with immunoSEQ Analyzer, keeping only productive sequences. Clonality was calculated as one minus the Shannon entropy normalized by log2 of the number of productive unique sequences. Public and private clones were assessed among the 100 most prevalent clones of each patient and control. Clones were defined as Susac-specific when absent from the healthy and MS cohorts, from approximately 1,100 published viral clones and from other ImmuneACCESS disease sequences. TCRdb trimmed public reads at Q25 via fastp, called clones via MiXCR and kept in-frame beta chains. Identical CDR3 protein sequences are pooled into one entry, listed with their most common genes and DNA. These V and J calls rely on TCRdb rather than the paper's analysis. Counted in this sample were about 140,000 distinct CDR3 sequences; over 90% of them appeared once. The ten top clones hold approximately 0.17% of the sample.

High-throughput TCR beta sequencing profiled peripheral blood CD8+ and CD4+ T cells from healthy donors, Susac syndrome patients and multiple sclerosis patients. Susac syndrome patients met recently defined diagnostic criteria for definite or probable disease. CD8+ TEMRA cells were enriched by FACS, while bulk CD8+ and CD4+ T cells were purified by magnetic negative isolation. Blood was collected in EDTA tubes and processed within 24 hours, with PBMCs isolated through density gradient centrifugation. PBMCs destined for TCR sequencing were cryopreserved in liquid nitrogen and later thawed in a 37 °C water bath. The sorted or isolated CD4+, CD8+ and CD8+ TEMRA cells reached a purity of at least 90%. Findings and caveats that apply to the study as a whole: Sixteen and five Susac-specific public clones were found in the total CD8+ and CD8+ TEMRA repertoires, respectively. Susac syndrome CD8+ repertoires showed clonal expansion, highest in CD8+ TEMRA cells and greater in clinically active than remitting patients. The TCR sequencing and HLA analysis was acknowledged to have included a relatively small number of individuals.

Counted from cysteine to phenylalanine, this CDR3 has 16 amino acids. Of the read, only the CDR3 DNA is kept; its 48 bases are in frame from base 1. Via the germline V gene (reference sequence), CDR1 is DFQATT and CDR2 SNEGSKA. V loses 0 bases of germline sequence and J loses 3 bases, and the interval between the two ends is 16 bases. The sequenced sample was CD8+ T cells from PBMCs. This clonotype was sampled from a human donor with Susac syndrome. The chain is made from TRBV20-1 and TRBJ2-3; no D gene can be assigned with confidence. The DNA reads as follows: TGCAGTGCTAGAGATCAGGATGTCTTATCGACAGATACGCAGTATTTT. Its coded protein is CSARDQDVLSTDTQYF.